Given below is one T cell receptor (beta chain) in context. The ends were cut back, 0 bases at V and 1 base at J, with 10 bases in the middle. The germline V gene encodes CDR1 LNHDA and CDR2 SQIVND (reference sequence). The CDR3 loop spans 16 amino acids. The sample originates from a study of blood T cell repertoires in COVID-19. Study summary: The United States, Italy and Spain were the sources of the acute and convalescent COVID-19 samples.

Some clones are missing from TCRdb's copy, which holds only in-frame ones; the method was immunoSEQ multiplex PCR. The sample carries 120,000 or so clones, around four fifths recorded once. The receptor's source is a human donor in a cohort sampled during active COVID-19. The sample consisted of peripheral blood. The chain recombines TRBV19 with TRBJ2-4, with D possibly being TRBD2 (6 bases). This chain's CDR3 is CASSIDRGAAKNIQYF. In DNA, the CDR3 is TGTGCCAGTAGTATAGATCGCGGGGCGGCCAAAAACATTCAGTACTTC.